A single sample gave rise to the 12 T cell receptor beta chains below, sequenced in a study of blood T cell repertoires in COVID-19 (dated by TCRdb to about 2020). Libraries were prepared through the immunoSEQ multiplex PCR assay. TCRdb took this table from immuneACCESS and kept in-frame rearrangements with V and J called. Such tables lack part of the clones; where checked against another copy, unresolved V genes explain under half of the gap, and the rest is unexplained. In this sample the table shows roughly 360,000 clones, approximately 89% of which occur a single time. The top ten clonotypes cover 1.3% of the sample. Material for sequencing was PBMCs or T cells enriched from blood (not recorded which). Source of these receptors: a man aged 25-45 years who had recovered from COVID-19.

The genes are TRBV2 and TRBJ1-2; unclear D gene. Germline values: CDR1 SNHLY, CDR2 FYNNEI. The CDR3 length is 11 residues. The V and J ends lost 8 bases and 6 bases respectively, with 10 bases between them. CDR3 in amino acids: CASFGRDGYTF. The CDR3, as DNA: TGTGCCAGCTTTGGGCGCGATGGCTACACCTTC.

This clone was observed once. This chain links TRBV19 with TRBJ1-3; no clear D gene. The CDR3 extends over 15 amino acids. Germline V gene lookup returns CDR1 LNHDA and CDR2 SQIVND (reference sequence). V was shortened by 3 bases and J by 0 bases, with 9 bases between the two germline ends. The CDR3, as DNA: TGTGCCAGTAGTATCGACGGGAGCTCTGGAAACACCATATATTTT. It yields the protein CASSIDGSSGNTIYF.

The count of this clone is one. The chain links TRBV19 to TRBJ2-3; TRBD2 matches 10 bases. This CDR3 has 16 amino acids. CDR1 is LNHDA, CDR2 SQIVND, per germline (reference sequence). The V gene end was trimmed by 4 bases and the J gene end by 2 bases; junction bases not matched to a gene: 6. The CDR3 nucleotides are TGTGCCAGTAGTACCGTAGCGGGGGGCCTCACAGATACGCAGTATTTT. Protein: CASSTVAGGLTDTQYF.

The table lists this clone with a few counts. The genes are TRBV5-1 and TRBJ1-5; a possible D gene is TRBD1 (6 bases). Per the germline V gene, CDR1 is SGHRS and CDR2 is YFSETQ. V lost 4 bases and J 2 bases, leaving 13 bases between the germline ends. The CDR3 extends over 15 amino acids. DNA of the CDR3: TGCGCCAGCAGCCCAGGCTCAGGGGGCAATCAGCCCCAGCATTTT. Translated: CASSPGSGGNQPQHF.

This chain links TRBV4-3 with TRBJ2-7; TRBD1 is a possible D gene (5 bases). CDR1 and CDR2 (germline): LGHNA, YSLEER. V was pared by 3 bases and J by 0 bases, with 9 bases between. The CDR3 is 14 residues long. The CDR3 region has the DNA TGCGCCAGCAGCCAGATCAGGGTCTCCTACGAGCAGTACTTC. Protein product: CASSQIRVSYEQYF.

This chain links TRBV10-2 with TRBJ2-5; 12 bases map to TRBD2. Germline values: CDR1 WSHSY, CDR2 SAAADI. V was clipped by 2 bases and J by 1 base; unmatched bases: 8. The length of the CDR3 is 18 residues. Here the CDR3 reads CASSESHRLAGVQETQYF. Written as DNA, the CDR3 is TGCGCCAGCAGTGAGAGCCACCGACTAGCGGGAGTCCAAGAGACCCAGTACTTC.

The chain is built from TRBV30 and TRBJ1-5; no firm D call. The ends were cut back, 2 bases at V and 5 bases at J, with 7 bases in the middle. The CDR3 length is 12 residues. The germline V gene has CDR1 GTSNPN and CDR2 SVGIG (reference sequence). CDR3 in DNA: TGTGCCTGGAGTTTCAGTGATCAGCCCCAGCATTTT. This encodes CAWSFSDQPQHF.

J is TRBJ2-5 and V is TRBV5-1, with 9 bases aligning to TRBD1. V dropped 2 bases and J dropped 3; count of bases not matched to a gene: 2. Germline CDR1 reads SGHRS; CDR2 reads YFSETQ. The CDR3 runs 14 residues. Here the CDR3 DNA reads TGCGCCAGCAGCTTCGGACAGGGGAAAGAGACCCAGTACTTC. Translating it yields CASSFGQGKETQYF.

The chain couples TRBV18 to TRBJ2-4, with a possible D match to TRBD2 (6 bases). CDR1 KGHSH and CDR2 LQKENI come from the germline V gene. V lost 5 bases to trimming and J lost 8 bases, with 16 bases between them. The CDR3 contains 14 residues. The DNA of the CDR3 is TGTGCCAGCTCAGGGGGACTCCTGTGGGACATTCAGTACTTC. Amino acids: CASSGGLLWDIQYF.

The chain joins TRBV5-8 to TRBJ2-7; 10 bases are shared with TRBD1. V was clipped by 5 bases and J by 5 bases; unmatched bases: 4. Germline CDR1 reads SGHTS; CDR2 reads YDEGEE. This CDR3 comprises 13 residues. The CDR3 here is CASSRDRGNEQYF. The CDR3 coding sequence is TGTGCCAGCAGTAGGGACAGGGGAAACGAGCAGTACTTC.

The chain combines TRBV9 with TRBJ1-2; D not certain. CDR1 and CDR2 from the germline V gene are SGDLS and YYNGEE. This CDR3 is 15 amino acids long. The ends were cut back, 2 bases at V and 7 bases at J, with 18 bases in the middle. The CDR3 DNA reads as TGTGCCAGCAGCGTTGATGGAGGAGGGTGGGCTGGCTACACCTTC. Residues: CASSVDGGGWAGYTF. Together with reference TRBV9 and TRBJ1-2, the CDR3 gives the full variable domain: DSGVTQTPKHLITATGQRVTLRCSPRSGDLSVYWYQQSLDQGLQFLIQYYNGEERAKGNILERFSAQQFPDLHSELNLSSLELGDSALYFCASSVDGGGWAGYTFGSGTRLTVV.

The chain has TRBV3-1 (or the pseudogene TRBV3-2) and TRBJ2-7; 8 positions match TRBD1. The CDR3 contains 15 residues. Germline values: CDR1 LGHDT, CDR2 YNNKEL (reference sequence). With 2 bases clipped from V and 2 bases from J, the junction kept 5 bases outside the gene matches. CDR3 bases: TGTGCCAGCAGCCAACCCTCGACAGGGGCCTACGAGCAGTACTTC. This codes for CASSQPSTGAYEQYF.